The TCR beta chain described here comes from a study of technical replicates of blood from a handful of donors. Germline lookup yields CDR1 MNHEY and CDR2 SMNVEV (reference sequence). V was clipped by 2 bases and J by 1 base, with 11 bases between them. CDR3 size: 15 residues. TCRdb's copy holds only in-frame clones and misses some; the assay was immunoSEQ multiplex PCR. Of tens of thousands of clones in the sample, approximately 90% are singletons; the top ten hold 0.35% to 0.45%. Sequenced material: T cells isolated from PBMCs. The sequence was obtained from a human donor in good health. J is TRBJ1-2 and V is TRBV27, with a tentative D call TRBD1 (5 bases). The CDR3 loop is CASSLRPGLNYGYTF. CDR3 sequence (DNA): TGTGCCAGCAGTTTAAGGCCAGGGCTTAACTATGGCTACACCTTC.